The next 8 T cell receptor beta chains were all read from a single sample in a study of blood T cell repertoires in COVID-19. Data came from immunoSEQ multiplex PCR; TCRdb stores just in-frame clones and leaves some out. The sample yields 150,000 to 200,000 clones, 89% seen once. What was sequenced was peripheral blood. The receptors come from a man between 60 and 75 years old with acute or convalescent COVID-19.

This clone is a singleton in its sample. The rearrangement uses TRBV24-1 and TRBJ2-1; 10 bases map to TRBD1. V shed 1 base and J 6 bases; nucleotides not matched to a gene: 5. Germline assignment: CDR1 KGHDR and CDR2 SFDVKD. The CDR3 contains 16 residues. In DNA form, the CDR3 reads TGTGCCACCAGTGATTTTGGGACAGGGGCTAGCAATGAGCAGTTCTTC. This translates into CATSDFGTGASNEQFF.

This chain uses TRBV7-9 with TRBJ2-1; 11 nucleotides align to TRBD2. Germline CDR1 is SEHNR and CDR2 is FQNEAQ (reference sequence). V lost 1 base, J lost 6 bases, and 2 bases stayed unmatched. The CDR3 length is 15 residues. The CDR3 sequence is CASSLGSGGANEQFF. CDR3 bases: TGTGCCAGCAGCTTAGGTAGCGGGGGGGCCAATGAGCAGTTCTTC.

V is TRBV10-1 and J is TRBJ2-2, with 7 bases that match TRBD2. J was trimmed by 4 bases and V by 8 bases; bases with no gene match: 10. Germline values: CDR1 WNHNN, CDR2 SYGVQD (reference sequence). The CDR3 contains 15 residues. Written as DNA, the CDR3 is TGCGCCAGCGGGGGGGAGGCAGGTCGCACCGGGGAGCTGTTTTTT. Protein product: CASGGEAGRTGELFF.

The chain uses TRBV6-5 and TRBJ2-3; 7 nucleotides agree with TRBD1. The V gene end was trimmed by 4 bases and the J gene end by 8 bases; junction bases not matched to a gene: 9. From germline, CDR1 is MNHEY and CDR2 SVGAGI. CDR3 length: 14 residues. The CDR3 DNA reads as TGTGCCAGCAGTTGCAATACAGGGGTTAGTACGCAGTATTTT. It codes for CASSCNTGVSTQYF.

The chain links TRBV4-3 to TRBJ2-2; TRBD1 is a possible D gene (5 bases). CDR1 is LGHNA and CDR2 is YSLEER in the germline V gene. The V and J ends lost 0 bases and 6 bases respectively, with 11 bases between them. The length of the CDR3 is 15 residues. CDR3 DNA: TGCGCCAGCAGCCAAGATTATCTGGGGCCCGGGGAGCTGTTTTTT. This gives the protein CASSQDYLGPGELFF.

This clone was detected once. The rearrangement uses TRBV7-8 and TRBJ2-7; TRBD1 is a possible D gene (5 bases). CDR3 length: 16 amino acids. In germline, CDR1 is SGHVS, CDR2 FQNEAQ. V was shortened by 5 bases and J by 0 bases, with 17 bases between the two germline ends. CDR3 sequence reads: CASSPQSGKPSYEQYF. The CDR3 nucleotides read TGTGCCAGCAGCCCGCAGTCAGGGAAGCCCTCCTACGAGCAGTACTTC.

The chain is built from TRBV7-9 and TRBJ1-2, with 7 bases lining up with TRBD1. Germline V lookup: CDR1 SEHNR, CDR2 FQNEAQ (reference sequence). The J segment lost 7 bases and the V segment lost 2 bases, leaving 7 bases of the junction unmatched. CDR3 length: 14 residues. The CDR3 loop reads CASSLSGGQGGYTF. CDR3 nucleotides: TGTGCCAGCAGCTTATCAGGGGGTCAGGGTGGCTACACCTTC.

The chain recombines TRBV5-6 with TRBJ1-2, with TRBD1 matching over 8 bases. The ends lost 1 base at V and 8 bases at J; junction bases unmatched: 7. The germline V gene has CDR1 SGHDT and CDR2 YYEEEE. The CDR3 has 14 amino acids. CDR3 loop: CASSLYRGSGGYTF. CDR3 sequence (DNA): TGTGCCAGCAGCTTGTACAGGGGGAGTGGAGGCTACACCTTC.